This is a list of T cell receptor beta chains from one sample in a study of graft-versus-host responses after intestinal transplantation. No antigen has been identified for these receptors. Produced via immunoSEQ multiplex PCR; TCRdb's table is partial and in-frame only. This table holds tens of thousands of clones, approximately 94% found once. The source was unstimulated CD8+ T cells sorted from spleen or lymph node cells, collected before intestinal transplant. These receptors were taken from a human donor who received an intestinal transplant. CDR3s include the opening cysteine and the closing phenylalanine or tryptophan. D genes are given only for firm matches. Size tells how often a clone was seen (once, few, many) or the class of an expanded clone, and some rows leave it out.

CDR3 DNA	CDR3 protein	V gene	clone size	J gene	D gene
TGCGCCAGCAGCCACACACCGGGCCGCCAAGAGACCCAGTACTTC	CASSHTPGRQETQYF	TRBV4-1	NA	TRBJ2-5	NA
TGTGCCAGCAGCTTAGTACCAGGGGAGGATAGCGCAGATACGCAGTATTTT	CASSLVPGEDSADTQYF	TRBV11-2	NA	TRBJ2-3	NA
TGTGCCAGCAGCTTAGTAACAGGGGGCGCTCCCTACGAGCAGTACTTC	CASSLVTGGAPYEQYF	TRBV7-9	few	TRBJ2-7	TRBD1
TGTGCCAGCAGTCGGGAACCGGGAACTAACTATGGCTACACCTTC	CASSREPGTNYGYTF	TRBV6-5	once	TRBJ1-2	NA
TGTGCCAGCAGCAAAGACGGACAGGGCTATTCACCCCTCCACTTT	CASSKDGQGYSPLHF	TRBV7-9	NA	TRBJ1-6	TRBD1
TGTGCCAGCAGTTACTGGCAGGGGTCCTACGAGCAGTACTTC	CASSYWQGSYEQYF	TRBV6-9	NA	TRBJ2-7	NA
TGTGCCAGTAGTATAGGAGAGGACTACAATGAGCAGTTCTTC	CASSIGEDYNEQFF	TRBV19	once	TRBJ2-1	NA
TGTGCCAGTGGATGGGCCGGGACAGGAATCTACGAGCAGTACTTC	CASGWAGTGIYEQYF	TRBV19	NA	TRBJ2-7	TRBD1
TGTGCCAGCAGCACAGTTCGGGACAGGGCAGGCAATGAGCAGTTCTTC	CASSTVRDRAGNEQFF	TRBV2	NA	TRBJ2-1	TRBD1
TGTGCCAGCAGTCTACGACAGGGCCGTGAAGCTTTCTTT	CASSLRQGREAFF	TRBV28	NA	TRBJ1-1	TRBD1
TGTGCCAGCAGCGTAGGGGGACTAGTCGAAGATACGCAGTATTTT	CASSVGGLVEDTQYF	TRBV9	NA	TRBJ2-3	TRBD2
TGCGCCAGCAGTTTCGACCCCAGCGGGAGCACAGATACGCAGTATTTT	CASSFDPSGSTDTQYF	TRBV4-1	NA	TRBJ2-3	NA
TGCGCCAGCAGCCAAGTCGGACAGGGGATCGATCAGCCCCAGCATTTT	CASSQVGQGIDQPQHF	TRBV4-1	once	TRBJ1-5	TRBD1
TGTGCCTGGAGTGAACAGGGGGGCGAGCAGTACTTC	CAWSEQGGEQYF	TRBV30	NA	TRBJ2-7	TRBD1
TGTGCCAGCAGCCTCCCAGGAAACGAGCAGTACTTC	CASSLPGNEQYF	TRBV13	once	TRBJ2-7	NA
TGTGCCAGCAGGAGTAGCGGGGGCCGTCCCTACGAGCAGTACTTC	CASRSSGGRPYEQYF	TRBV6-5	NA	TRBJ2-7	TRBD2
TGCGCCAGCAGCCCAACGCCGGGACAGGGGATCTACGAGCAGTACTTC	CASSPTPGQGIYEQYF	TRBV5-1	once	TRBJ2-7	TRBD1
TGTGCCTGGACTACCCCTTTGAACGTAGGGACTAGCGGGAGAGTAGCGAGTGAGCAGTTCTTC	CAWTTPLNVGTSGRVASEQFF	TRBV30	NA	TRBJ2-1	TRBD2
TGTGCCAGCTCACACCGACTAGCGGGATCCTACGAGCAGTACTTC	CASSHRLAGSYEQYF	TRBV18	NA	TRBJ2-7	TRBD2
TGTGCCACCAGCAAAAGCGGGAGGACGGATTTAGAGCAGTACTTC	CATSKSGRTDLEQYF	TRBV15	NA	TRBJ2-7	TRBD2
TGTGCCAGCAGTTCTGGTGGACAGGGCCATAGCACAGATACGCAGTATTTT	CASSSGGQGHSTDTQYF	TRBV27	NA	TRBJ2-3	TRBD1
TGTGCCAGCAGCCAAGATTTCCAGATGGGCTATGGCTACACCTTC	CASSQDFQMGYGYTF	TRBV4-2	NA	TRBJ1-2	NA
TGTGCCAGCAGCTATCATAGCGGGAGGGATCTGGATACGCAGTATTTT	CASSYHSGRDLDTQYF	TRBV7-3	NA	TRBJ2-3	TRBD2
TGCAGCGTTGGGCTAGCGACCTACAATGAGCAGTTCTTC	CSVGLATYNEQFF	TRBV29-1	NA	TRBJ2-1	NA
TGTGCCAGCAGCTACACAGGACAGGAAGAGACCCAGTACTTC	CASSYTGQEETQYF	TRBV7-9	NA	TRBJ2-5	TRBD1
TGTGCCTCCCGAGGGTTTCCCTACAATGAGCAGTTCTTC	CASRGFPYNEQFF	TRBV14	NA	TRBJ2-1	NA
TGTGCCAGCAGTTTGGACAGGTTGTCCTACGAGCAGTACTTC	CASSLDRLSYEQYF	TRBV28	NA	TRBJ2-7	TRBD1
TGTGCCAGCAGTGAACCGAATGGGGGGGGTGGGAACTATGGCTACACCTTC	CASSEPNGGGGNYGYTF	TRBV2	few	TRBJ1-2	NA